This TCR beta chain was sequenced in a study of blood T cell repertoires in COVID-19 (TCRdb year 2020). With respect to the entire study: The collaborator samples originated in the United States, Italy and Spain and spanned the acute and convalescent phases of COVID-19. The material from the prospective study consisted of cDNA or gDNA derived from T cells, B-cell-depleted T cells, or PBMCs. The dataset comprised deeply sampled blood TCRbeta repertoires from subjects exposed to, actively infected with, or recovered from COVID-19. The samples were drawn from two sources: the first 160 participants of the ongoing ImmuneRACE study, and 1,000 to 1,500 subjects contributed by 6 global collaborators. The repertoires were released in a freely available public database meant as a resource for research on the immune response to SARS-CoV-2. Where available, HLA class I and class II types were taken from metadata supplied by the sample provider and were not determined by assay-based typing. Sample metadata almost always included a de-identified subject ID, COVID-19 status, age in years and sex. The investigation overall reported the following: The quantity of clinical and demographic metadata differed by source and by participant and was supplied without curation.

For this clone: Its antigen specificity is not known. No base quality information exists; no much larger clone differs at one position.

Collaborating institutions collected whole blood in K2EDTA tubes following their own protocols. For TCRbeta analysis, collaborator samples were shipped as frozen whole blood, as isolated PBMCs, or as DNA extracted from either sample type. TCRbeta CDR3 regions were amplified from genomic DNA using the immunoSEQ Assay, a bias-controlled multiplex PCR. Under the source paper's analysis protocol: The number of nucleated cells in each sample was estimated from the amplification of reference gene primers within the assay. To quantify the absolute abundance of each unique TCRbeta CDR3 rearrangement, sequence reads were collapsed and filtered. For each sample, productive Simpson clonality was calculated by taking the square root of Simpson's diversity index across productive rearrangements. TCRdb's version of the immuneACCESS table is confined to in-frame rearrangements and falls short of the full clone set. An unresolved V gene accounts for under half of the shortfall where checked; the remainder is of unknown origin. That table furnishes V, J and clone size, whereas the DNA furnished D and trimming. The sample yields about 330,000 clones; about 83% were counted once. The ten top clones hold about 1.2% of the sample.

The germline V end is reduced by 5 bases and the J end by 5 bases; junction bases left unmatched: 10. The germline V gene (reference sequence) specifies LNHDA as CDR1 and SQIVND as CDR2. The CDR3 runs 16 amino acids, cysteine and phenylalanine included. Only CDR3 DNA remains: 48 bases, in frame from the first base. The sequenced sample was peripheral blood. This chain joins TRBV19 to TRBJ1-5, with TRBD1 matching 9 junction bases. The TCR comes from a woman between 45 and 60 years old with acute or convalescent COVID-19. The CDR3 reads as follows: CASSETGTGFDQPQHF. In nucleotides, the sequence is TGTGCCAGTAGTGAGACCGGGACAGGGTTTGATCAGCCCCAGCATTTT.